Below, 14 T cell receptor beta chains from the same sample are listed, as sequenced in a study of blood T cell repertoires in COVID-19. Here immunoSEQ multiplex PCR was the method, and the copy in TCRdb shows in-frame clones only, minus some. The sample lists about 63,000 clones; roughly 92% were seen once. Sequencing was carried out using peripheral blood. Receptors originate from a man between 45 and 60 years old with active COVID-19.

The chain couples TRBV7-6 to TRBJ2-7; D is undetermined. The V gene lost 2 bases and the J gene lost 5 bases, with 10 bases spanning the gap. In germline, CDR1 is SGHVS, CDR2 FNYEAQ. This CDR3 is built from 13 residues. The CDR3 protein is CASSLFLSHEQYF. The CDR3 DNA reads TGTGCCAGCAGCTTATTCCTTTCCCACGAGCAGTACTTC.

The rearrangement links TRBV4-1 to TRBJ1-2, with D perhaps TRBD1 (5 bases). The CDR3 is 17 amino acids. V shed 0 bases and J shed 1 base, with 15 bases lying between them. The germline V gene encodes CDR1 MGHRA and CDR2 YSYEKL. The CDR3 sequence: CASSQDRLGQGNYGYTF. In nucleotides, the CDR3 is TGCGCCAGCAGCCAAGATAGGTTGGGGCAGGGTAACTATGGCTACACCTTC.

The chain has TRBV24-1 and TRBJ2-7; TRBD1 matches 8 bases. Germline CDR1 is KGHDR and CDR2 is SFDVKD. Germline trimming cut 5 bases from V and 4 bases from J; bases unmatched to any gene: 3. The CDR3 is 13 amino acids. CDR3 region: CATSAGGEYEQYF. The DNA of the CDR3 is TGTGCCACCAGTGCAGGGGGCGAGTACGAGCAGTACTTC.

V is TRBV12-5 and J is TRBJ2-7, with D unresolved. From germline, CDR1 is LGHNT and CDR2 FRNRAP. V was clipped by 1 base and J by 6 bases, with 7 bases between them. The CDR3 totals 12 residues. For the CDR3, the DNA is TGTGCTAGTGGTTTGGGCGTAAGCGAGCAGTACTTC. This gives the protein CASGLGVSEQYF.

This rearrangement joins TRBV19 to TRBJ2-7, with 12 nucleotides matching TRBD1. From germline, CDR1 is LNHDA and CDR2 SQIVND (reference sequence). The CDR3 has 16 residues. Trimming at V came to 5 bases and at J to 5 bases, leaving 10 bases not matched to a gene. CDR3 loop: CASSPPTGTGGDEQYF. The CDR3 nucleotides read TGTGCCAGTAGTCCCCCAACCGGGACAGGGGGCGACGAGCAGTACTTC.

This clone was picked up one time. This chain uses TRBV2 with TRBJ2-3, with D tentatively TRBD2 (6 bases). Germline CDR1 and CDR2: SNHLY and FYNNEI. This CDR3 contains 14 residues. The ends were cut back, 4 bases at V and 2 bases at J, with 10 bases in the middle. For the CDR3, the DNA is TGTGCCAGCAGTGTTGAGGGACTCACAGATACGCAGTATTTT. Amino acid sequence: CASSVEGLTDTQYF. The whole variable domain, filled in from reference TRBV2 and TRBJ2-3, reads EPEVTQTPSHQVTQMGQEVILRCVPISNHLYFYWYRQILGQKVEFLVSFYNNEISEKSEIFDDQFSVERPDGSNFTLKIRSTKLEDSAMYFCASSVEGLTDTQYFGPGTRLTVL.

The chain uses TRBV3-1 (or the pseudogene TRBV3-2) and TRBJ2-7; 8 nucleotides match TRBD1. This CDR3 contains 16 residues. The J segment lost 1 base and the V segment lost 4 bases, leaving 9 bases of the junction unmatched. Germline CDR1 is LGHDT and CDR2 is YNNKEL (reference sequence). CDR3 loop: CASSPWTGQKSYEQYF. In DNA form, the CDR3 reads TGTGCCAGCAGCCCCTGGACAGGGCAGAAATCCTACGAGCAGTACTTC.

This clone has just a few counts. The same CDR3 also results from other DNA sequences found in this sample. The V gene is TRBV11-2, the J gene TRBJ2-5, with 9 bases matching TRBD1. Germline loops: CDR1 SGHAT, CDR2 FQNNGV. V dropped 5 bases and J dropped 4; count of bases not matched to a gene: 2. The CDR3 spans 13 residues. The CDR3 coding sequence is TGTGCCAGCAGCCGGGGACAGGGAGAGACCCAGTACTTC. Protein product: CASSRGQGETQYF.

J is TRBJ2-3 and V is TRBV6-1; 9 nucleotides agree with TRBD1. With 2 bases clipped from V and 1 base from J, the junction kept 7 bases outside the gene matches. CDR1 is MNHNS, CDR2 SASEGT, per germline. The CDR3 runs 17 residues. CDR3 DNA sequence: TGTGCCAGCAGTGAATATGCGACAGGGGGACGCACAGATACGCAGTATTTT. This codes for CASSEYATGGRTDTQYF.

The V gene is TRBV18, the J gene TRBJ2-7, with 7 bases that match TRBD1. After removal of 6 bases from V and 0 bases from J, the junction contained 5 bases not matched to a gene. The CDR3 loop spans 14 amino acids. In germline, CDR1 is KGHSH, CDR2 LQKENI. This CDR3 reads CASSPGTDSYEQYF. The CDR3 DNA reads TGTGCCAGCTCCCCCGGGACAGACTCCTACGAGCAGTACTTC.

The rearrangement links TRBV12-5 to TRBJ1-2; D is unresolved. CDR3 length: 10 residues. V lost 10 bases, J lost 4 bases, and 7 bases lay in between. Germline V gives CDR1 LGHNT, CDR2 FRNRAP. CDR3 in amino acids: CATSLYGYTF. CDR3 nucleotides: TGTGCTACGAGCCTCTATGGCTACACCTTC.

The chain is built from TRBV5-6 and TRBJ1-5; the match to TRBD1 covers 8 bases. CDR3 length equals 15 residues. Germline V gene data show CDR1 as SGHDT and CDR2 as YYEEEE. V lost 2 bases and J lost 5; bases outside the gene matches: 6. This CDR3 reads CASSFWTGPDQPQHF. CDR3 nucleotides: TGTGCCAGCAGCTTTTGGACAGGGCCTGATCAGCCCCAGCATTTT.

The rearrangement links TRBV4-1 to TRBJ2-1, with 10 bases fitting TRBD2. There are 16 residues in the CDR3. V trimming: 5 bases; J trimming: 2 bases; junction bases outside the gene matches: 6. The germline V gene has CDR1 MGHRA and CDR2 YSYEKL. CDR3 DNA sequence: TGCGCCAGCAGCACCCAACTAGCGGGGCCCTACAATGAGCAGTTCTTC. Protein sequence: CASSTQLAGPYNEQFF.

The chain recombines TRBV9 with TRBJ1-6, with D unresolved. Germline values: CDR1 SGDLS, CDR2 YYNGEE. CDR3 length equals 15 residues. Trimming stripped 2 bases from V and 9 bases from J, with 15 bases between. The chain's CDR3 is CASSVYESEFSPLHF. The CDR3 DNA follows: TGTGCCAGCAGCGTTTACGAGAGTGAATTTTCACCCCTCCACTTT.